This T cell receptor beta chain was observed in a study of human T cells and chemical hapten exposure. Findings and caveats of the study: Patch test scores rose with PT1 expanded TCR counts, a positive correlation. Expanded TCR sets contained significantly more large CDR3 similarity clusters than controls. Alopecia was present in the donors, so their immune response may differ from healthy people's.

This clonotype was counted a few times. Its cognate antigen is unknown. As originally analysed: Per sample, the median was 95,638 TCRs, with values from 23,224 to 690,600. MiXCR was run by TCRdb on the RACE reads, yielding one entry per CDR3 protein. V and J calls and clone size were set by TCRdb, not the authors. The sample holds about 84,000 distinct CDR3 sequences, 10% seen once. The CDR3 has 14 amino acids. The V gene's germline CDR1 is MGHRA and CDR2 YSYEKL. V gave up 0 bases and J gave up 1 base, with 3 bases separating them. Time point reported: patch test 2, 6 weeks after DPC sensitization. Treatment in this sample: therapeutic diphenylcyclopropenone sensitization with weekly scalp DPC.

Sequencing used whole blood, obtained in connection with sensitization to the hapten diphenylcyclopropenone (DPC). This rearrangement joins TRBV4-1 to TRBJ2-2; D remains ambiguous. This clonotype originated in a woman between 45 and 60 years old with alopecia areata. Some clones in this sample may be carry-over from other donors' samples. This CDR3 is CASSQDVNTGELFF. In DNA form, the CDR3 reads TGCGCCAGCAGCCAAGATGTGAACACCGGGGAGCTGTTTTTT.